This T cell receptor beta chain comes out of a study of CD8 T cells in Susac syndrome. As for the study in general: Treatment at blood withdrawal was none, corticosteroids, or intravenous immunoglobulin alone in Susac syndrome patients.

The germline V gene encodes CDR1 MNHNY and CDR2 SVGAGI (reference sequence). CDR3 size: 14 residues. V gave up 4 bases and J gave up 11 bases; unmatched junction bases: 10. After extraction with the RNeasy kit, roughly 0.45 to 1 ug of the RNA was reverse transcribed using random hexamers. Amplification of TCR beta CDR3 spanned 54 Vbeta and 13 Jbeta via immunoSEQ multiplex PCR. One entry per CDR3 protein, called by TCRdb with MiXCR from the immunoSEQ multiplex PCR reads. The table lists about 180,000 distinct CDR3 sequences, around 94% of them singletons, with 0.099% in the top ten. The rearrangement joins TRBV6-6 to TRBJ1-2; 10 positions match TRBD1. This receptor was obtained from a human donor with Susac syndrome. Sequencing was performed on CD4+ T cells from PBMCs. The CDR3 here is CASSLQSGTGVYTF. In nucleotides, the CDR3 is TGTGCCAGCAGTTTGCAATCCGGGACAGGGGTATACACCTTC.